This TCR beta chain was profiled in a study of cytomegalovirus exposure and HLA in healthy donors (dated by TCRdb to the late 2010s). General notes on the study: An earlier analysis of some 620 of the donors reported 276 Gb of sequence data and 117 million unique TCR beta sequences obtained from around 170 million T cells. About 300 gigabases of sequencing data and roughly 90 million unique TCR sequences were included in an early release covering several hundred HLA-typed donors. Of the roughly 400 genotyped donors, over 80% were placed in the genetic ancestry cluster associated with self-reported Caucasian donors. The aim of the study was to test whether cataloging public T cell receptors could identify signatures of past pathogen exposure. The study profiled the T cell repertoires of more than 500 subjects by immunosequencing and related them to cytomegalovirus serostatus. Besides the first cohort of 666 subjects, a separate validation cohort made up of roughly 120 different subjects was used. The study combined high-throughput TCR immunosequencing, statistical association of individual TCRs with disease status, and machine learning to predict cytomegalovirus infection status. A later analysis re-analyzed previously published TCR beta repertoires from 660 or so donors and added high-resolution HLA genotyping to study TCR occurrence patterns. Rather than drawing on any new phenotypic data, the later analysis identified candidate immune exposures from TCR beta sequences and the way those sequences occurred across donors. In an earlier analysis of roughly 540 of the donors, high-throughput TCR beta sequencing was used to judge whether each TCR beta V gene segment behaved as functional or pseudogenic. Donor age, sex, ethnicity and CMV serostatus were compiled together with the repertoire data. Genome-wide SNP genotypes for about 55% of the 666 donors were used in a later genetic analysis, which treated that subset as a discovery cohort. All discovery cohort repertoires had been generated using a single sequencing platform. HLA typing included class I and class II loci at four-digit resolution. The number of typed donors differed by locus: roughly 629-630 for A, B, C, DRB1 and DQB1; some 500 for DQA1; 606 for DPA1; and around 470 for DPB1. Four or five DR-DQ haplotypes were handled as single units for association and clustering because linkage in the cohort was strong. Among a few hundred genotyped donors of the cohort, an average of around 240,000 unique TCR beta nucleotide sequences were sequenced per donor, roughly 20% of them non-productive.

Library prep was done by the immunoSEQ multiplex PCR assay. The multiplex PCR relied on a mix of 60 forward primers for TCR Vbeta segments and 13 reverse primers for TCR Jbeta segments. The CDR3 region of rearranged TCR beta genes was amplified from genomic DNA by a multiplex PCR assay. On the Illumina HiSeq System, the amplified TCR beta libraries were sequenced as 87-base-pair reads. On the authors' methods: A later analysis counted 65 million to 90 million unique TCR beta chains across the 550 to 750 repertoires, and some 11 million of these chains were shared by at least two donors. A nearest-neighbor algorithm error-corrected the raw reads and collapsed the reads into unique sequences, merging closely related sequences to remove PCR and sequencing errors. Alignment of CDR3 sequences to IMGT reference sequences was used to assign V, D and J gene segments. For a sequence to be retained, a match of at least six nucleotides to both a V gene segment and a J gene segment was required. Rearrangements were called productive when the CDR3 lacked stop codons and stayed in frame with V and J; all others were non-productive. CDR3 was defined according to IMGT convention as the region running from the second conserved V-encoded cysteine to the conserved J-encoded phenylalanine. In an earlier analysis of roughly 610 of the donors, sequences lacking an unambiguous match to a single V gene segment were excluded. An earlier analysis of fewer than 750 of the donors called V segments functional above 56.7% productive rearrangements and segregating when the between-donor standard deviation exceeded 5%. A statistical classification framework was built to diagnose cytomegalovirus status from the catalog of TCR beta chain sequences. V and J gene assignment, in a later analysis, came from comparing TCR nucleotide sequences with IMGT/GENE-DB human TR gene sequences. A later analysis assigned CDR3 sequences and most-parsimonious VDJ recombination scenarios with the TCRdist pipeline. In a later analysis, every TCR beta chain was defined by the combination of its CDR3 amino acid sequence and its V-gene family, and reads without a unique V-gene family were dropped. To address suspected cross-contamination and a sequencing artifact, a later analysis removed around 600 highly shared, low-generation-probability nucleotide sequences. For each public chain, a later analysis derived a clonal expansion index from normalized ranks of inferred template counts within each repertoire. Generation probabilities in a later analysis came from a VDJ recombination model fitted to out-of-frame rearrangements, and those results were checked against IGoR. In a later analysis, TCR-TCR, TCR-HLA and TCR-CMV co-occurrence was scored with hypergeometric tests, and a repertoire-size bias correction was applied to TCR pairs. False discovery rates were estimated in a later analysis by permuting HLA or CMV assignments 20 times. In a later analysis, co-occurring TCRs were grouped using DBSCAN, with TCRdist sequence similarity added in when clustering inside HLA-allele-positive subsets. For co-occurrence clustering, repertoires with fewer than 30,000 or more than 120,000 public chains were excluded, along with roughly 5 repertoires with anomalous nucleotide sharing. In its TCRdb copy, this immuneACCESS table keeps in-frame sequences only and misses some clones. Where compared with another copy, unresolved V genes explain less than half of these, and the others have no known cause. The V and J calls and clone size are taken from that table; D and trimming were inferred from the DNA. The sample table contains 150,000 to 200,000 clones; only one count was recorded for about 74% of them. Approximately 3% of the sample is held by the ten biggest clonotypes.

About this clone itself: Which antigen it targets is not known. No much larger clone is present one base from it, and per-base qualities are unavailable.

Broad study findings and their caveats: Linkage disequilibrium might explain the correlated functional status among segregating V segments, but an unknown experimental factor could not be ruled out. A later genetic analysis reported fewer N-insertions in productive TCRs among donors in an Asian-associated ancestry cluster than the approximately 700-donor mean. In the study, 150 to 200 TCR beta chains were listed as associated with cytomegalovirus. The sequencing pipeline was judged likely to have produced a cluster of highly shared sequence variants as a technical artifact. This cohort had only TCR beta chains sequenced, and the lack of alpha or paired-chain data limited which features could be detected. Most TCR sequences were seen in very few donors, while some public TCRs were found in many individuals. In a later genetic analysis, a missense DCLRE1C variant was associated with V-gene and J-gene trimming of TCR beta chains, and the association was replicated in an independent cohort. In a later analysis, TCR association rates were found to vary across HLA loci, with the most associated TCRs seen for DRB1 alleles and the fewest for HLA-C alleles. Because some donors lacked HLA typing at each locus, the association tests relied only on the typed subset. The earlier analysis of approximately 590 of the donors excluded some 15 rarely observed V segments, including chromosome 9 orphons, because counts were too low. In vitro tests confirmed that three of the cytomegalovirus-associated TCR beta chains recognize cytomegalovirus antigens. The classifier was reported to diagnose cytomegalovirus status with high specificity and sensitivity in both the original and validation cohorts. The only immune exposure information available for the cohort was CMV serostatus. Most CMV-associated TCR beta chains appeared to be HLA-restricted in a later analysis, and the HLA associations seemed to be driven largely by CMV exposure. An earlier analysis of around 540 of the donors showed that most TCR beta V segments appeared in productive rearrangements either about 87% or about 30% of the time, which broadly matched IMGT annotations. A later analysis associated around 16,000 TCR beta sequences with specific HLA alleles at a false discovery rate of 0.05. Compared with equally common non-associated chains, HLA-associated TCR beta chains in a later analysis were more clonally expanded and had lower generation probabilities. A further reported finding was that TCR beta sequences accurately predicted the HLA-A and HLA-B alleles for most subjects in the first cohort. When HLA alleles, especially DR and DQ, strongly co-occurred, TCR associations were difficult to assign to individual alleles. The presence/absence analyses assumed that sequencing depth was roughly uniform across donors, and that assumption may not be true. The authors suggested that the approach could potentially be generalized to other disease states and immunological phenotypes. In a later analysis, several top co-occurrence clusters were reported to appear linked to parvovirus B19, influenza, CMV and Epstein-Barr virus.

The cohort consisted of approximately 670 healthy bone marrow donors. At the time of sampling, all cohort members were nominally healthy, though unrecorded immune exposures were likely present. The donor was CMV seronegative and belonged to the group of 350 or so seronegative cohort members. Every donor gave a peripheral blood sample, and the peripheral blood mononuclear cells from that sample were used for TCR beta sequencing. The Qiagen DNeasy Blood Extraction Kit was used to extract genomic DNA from the blood cell samples. The source of this sequence is a male donor in good health and CMV-seronegative. Sequencing was done on a sample of PBMCs.

The CDR3 protein: CASSQAGTGGETQYF. In nucleotide form, the sequence is TGCGCCAGCAGCCAAGCCGGGACAGGGGGAGAGACCCAGTACTTC. Recombination connected TRBV4-3 to TRBJ2-5, with TRBD1 identical over 11 junction bases. V trim: 1 base; J trim: 4 bases; unmatched bases: 2. The CDR3 goes from the cysteine to the phenylalanine over 15 residues. Kept here is only the CDR3 DNA, which spans 45 bases and is read in frame from base 1. CDR1 and CDR2, per the germline V gene, are LGHNA and YSLEER.